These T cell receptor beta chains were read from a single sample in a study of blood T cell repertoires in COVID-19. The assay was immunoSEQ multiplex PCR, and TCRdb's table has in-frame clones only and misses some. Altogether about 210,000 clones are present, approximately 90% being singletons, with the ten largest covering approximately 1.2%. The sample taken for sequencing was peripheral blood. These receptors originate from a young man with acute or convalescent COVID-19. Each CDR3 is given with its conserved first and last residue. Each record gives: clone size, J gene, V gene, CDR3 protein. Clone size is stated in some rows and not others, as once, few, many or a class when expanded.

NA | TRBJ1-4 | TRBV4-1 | CASSQVTTRSVEKLFF
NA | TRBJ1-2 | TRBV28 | CASSLLNYGYTF
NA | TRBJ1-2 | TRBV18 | CASSPSQGGGYGYTF
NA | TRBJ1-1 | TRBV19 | CASRRDRGTPGAFF
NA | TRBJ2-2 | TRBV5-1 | CASSSSTSWNTGELFF
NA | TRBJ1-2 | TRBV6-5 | CASSVGQGNPYGYTF
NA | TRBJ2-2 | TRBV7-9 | CASGDRASAPNTGELFF
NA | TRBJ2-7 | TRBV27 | CASSLTRRLAGGSYEQYF
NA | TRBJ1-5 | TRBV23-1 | CASSPFSKPQHF
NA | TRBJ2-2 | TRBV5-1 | CASSSTIAGGLAALNTGELFF
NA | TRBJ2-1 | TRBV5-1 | CASSLAPSSGGAYNEQFF
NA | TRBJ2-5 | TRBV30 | CAWSGGSQETQYF
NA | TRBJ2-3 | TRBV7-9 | CASSLAVGLSTDTQYF
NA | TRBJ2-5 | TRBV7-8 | CASSTSRDRGRSTQYF
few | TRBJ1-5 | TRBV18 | CASSPETVYSNQPQHF
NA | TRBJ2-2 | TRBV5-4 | CASSPAPLAGVGELFF
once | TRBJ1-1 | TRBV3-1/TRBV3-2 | CASSQDRVNTEAFF
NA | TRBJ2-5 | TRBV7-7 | CASSLGAGKLVTQYF
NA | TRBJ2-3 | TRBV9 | CASSVTGDTQYF